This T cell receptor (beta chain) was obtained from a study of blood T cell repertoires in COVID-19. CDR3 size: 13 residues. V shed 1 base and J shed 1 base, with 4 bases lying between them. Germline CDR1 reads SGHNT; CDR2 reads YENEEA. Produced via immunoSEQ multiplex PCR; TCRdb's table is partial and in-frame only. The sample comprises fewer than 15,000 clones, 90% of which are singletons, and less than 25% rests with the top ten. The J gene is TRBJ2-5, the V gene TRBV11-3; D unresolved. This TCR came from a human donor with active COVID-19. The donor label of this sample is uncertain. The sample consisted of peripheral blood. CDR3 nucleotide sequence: TGTGCCAGCAGCTTAGCCTCCCAAGAGACCCAGTACTTC. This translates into CASSLASQETQYF.